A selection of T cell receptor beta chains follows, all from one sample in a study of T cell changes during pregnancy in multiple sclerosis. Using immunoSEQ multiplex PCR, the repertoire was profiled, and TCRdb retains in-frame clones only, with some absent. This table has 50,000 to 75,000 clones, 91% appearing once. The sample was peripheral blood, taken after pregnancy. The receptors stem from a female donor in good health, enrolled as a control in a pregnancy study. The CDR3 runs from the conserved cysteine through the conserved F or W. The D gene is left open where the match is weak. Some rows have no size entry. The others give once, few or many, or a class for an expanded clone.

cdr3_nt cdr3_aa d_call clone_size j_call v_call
TGTGCCAGCTCACCAGTCGCAGGGGCAACTAATGAAAAACTGTTTTTT CASSPVAGATNEKLFF . . TRBJ1-4 TRBV18
TGTGCCAGAGGGGGGGGGCGAGCCTACGAGCAGTACTTC CARGGGRAYEQYF . once TRBJ2-7 TRBV9
TGTGCCAGCAGCTTGTACAGTTTAAACACTGAAGCTTTCTTT CASSLYSLNTEAFF . . TRBJ1-1 TRBV5-5
TGTGCCAGCAGTTATGCGGGGACCGGGGCCAACGTCCTGACTTTC CASSYAGTGANVLTF . . TRBJ2-6 TRBV6-5
TGTGCCAGCAGTCGACAGGACAGGATCTACGAGCAGTACTTC CASSRQDRIYEQYF TRBD1 . TRBJ2-7 TRBV6-6
TGTGCCAGCAGCTTATCCCCCCAGATTACCTCCTACGAGCAGTACTTC CASSLSPQITSYEQYF . . TRBJ2-7 TRBV5-5
TGTGCCAGCAGTTTGAGACTAGCGGGGGATCAGCTGTTTTTT CASSLRLAGDQLFF TRBD2 . TRBJ2-2 TRBV27
TGCGCCAGCAGCCCCCGGTACTCTGGGGCCAACGTCCTGACTTTC CASSPRYSGANVLTF . . TRBJ2-6 TRBV4-3
TGTGCCAGCAGCGCCGGACATCTCAATCAGCCCCAGCATTTT CASSAGHLNQPQHF . . TRBJ1-5 TRBV5-5
TGTGCCTGCCGAGGACGACAGGGGGCGCAGGATTCACCCCTCCACTTT CACRGRQGAQDSPLHF TRBD1 . TRBJ1-6 TRBV30
TGTGCCAGCAGGGCCAGGGGGCAGGATGGCTACACCTTC CASRARGQDGYTF TRBD1 . TRBJ1-2 TRBV2
TGTGCCAGCAAACCAGAACCTAGCACAGATACGCAGTATTTT CASKPEPSTDTQYF . . TRBJ2-3 TRBV27
TGTGCCAGCAGTTACGGTGAGGTAGGGGCTGAAGCTTTCTTT CASSYGEVGAEAFF . few TRBJ1-1 TRBV6-5
TGTGCCAGCAGCCCCACAGGGGGCGGGAATGAAAAACTGTTTTTT CASSPTGGGNEKLFF TRBD1 . TRBJ1-4 TRBV7-2
TGTGCCAGTACCTCGGGACAGTCGAACACTGAAGCTTTCTTT CASTSGQSNTEAFF TRBD1 . TRBJ1-1 TRBV19
TGTGCCTGCGTCCAGGATTACACTGAAGCTTTCTTT CACVQDYTEAFF . few TRBJ1-1 TRBV30
TGTGCCAGCAGCTTATCACCGGGACAGGGATGGGAGCAGTACTTC CASSLSPGQGWEQYF TRBD1 . TRBJ2-7 TRBV7-2
TGTGCCATCAGTGCGTCCCTAGCGGGGACCGGGGAGCTGTTTTTT CAISASLAGTGELFF TRBD2 . TRBJ2-2 TRBV10-3
TGTGCCAGTAGTAGCCGACAAGCCAAAGAATCACCCCTCCACTTT CASSSRQAKESPLHF . . TRBJ1-6 TRBV19
TGTGCCAGCAGCCCGGGTAGCGGGGGGGCAAATACGCAGTATTTT CASSPGSGGANTQYF TRBD2 . TRBJ2-3 TRBV9
TGTGCCAGCTCCAGGGAGGGGAATTCACCCCTCCACTTT CASSREGNSPLHF . . TRBJ1-6 TRBV7-9